The 18 T cell receptor beta chains presented below share a single source sample, sequenced in a study of T cells in Graves' hyperthyroidism and ophthalmopathy. There were TCR beta CDR3 regions amplified from RNA transcripts. With the HTBI primer set, the TCR CDR3 went through a first round of RT-PCR. TCRdb re-called the multiplex PCR reads with MiXCR, one entry per CDR3 protein. Of hundreds of thousands of distinct CDR3 sequences in the sample, 15% to 20% were seen once. Specimen: blood. The receptors were sampled from a man aged 40-49 years with Graves' ophthalmopathy.

The gene calls are TRBV12-3 or TRBV12-4 and TRBJ1-5, with D possibly TRBD1 on 6 matching bases. V lost 4 bases and J lost 6, with 19 bases in between. The CDR3 runs to 16 residues. CDR3 amino acids: CASSYSARGASQPQHF. CDR3 nucleotides: TGTGCCAGCAGTTACTCGGCCAGGGGAGCGAGTCAGCCCCAGCATTTT.

This clonotype was seen a few times. The V and J genes are TRBV4-2 and TRBJ2-3; the D is unclear. The V end was cut by 1 base, the J end by 0 bases, with 8 bases between. Germline CDR1 LGHNA, CDR2 YNFKEQ. The CDR3 loop spans 15 amino acids. In nucleotides, the CDR3 is TGTGCCAGCAGCCAAGGTGGTCAAAGCACAGATACGCAGTATTTT. Translation gives CASSQGGQSTDTQYF.

This clonotype was counted between two and nine times. The genes are TRBV5-1 and TRBJ2-3, with TRBD2 matching over 10 bases. V gave up 1 base and J gave up 2 bases; unmatched junction bases: 7. The CDR3 runs 17 residues. Germline CDR1 and CDR2: SGHRS and YFSETQ. The CDR3 protein is CASSLRPAGGDTDTQYF. CDR3 in DNA: TGCGCCAGCAGCTTGCGCCCAGCGGGGGGGGACACAGATACGCAGTATTTT.

Turning to this clonotype: It may be a read error: a sequence one base away is much more abundant. The chain recombines TRBV27 with TRBJ2-7; the D is unclear. The CDR3 sequence is 12 residues long. Per the germline V gene, CDR1 is MNHEY and CDR2 is SMNVEV (reference sequence). Deletions cut 4 bases from V and 2 bases from J, with 6 bases between. CDR3 in amino acids: CASSSPPYEQYF. CDR3 in DNA: TGTGCCAGCAGTTCCCCCCCCTACGAGCAGTACTTC.

This clonotype was picked up many times. The CDR3 protein is CASSPGTGYEAFF. CDR3 DNA sequence: TGTGCCAGCAGCCCTGGGACAGGGTATGAAGCTTTCTTT. V is TRBV28 and J is TRBJ1-1; 9 positions agree with TRBD1. The CDR3 contains 13 residues. The V gene's germline CDR1 is MDHEN and CDR2 SYDVKM. Trimming took 6 bases from V and 7 from J; bases not matched to a gene: 6.

Only a few counts were recorded for this clonotype. The V gene is TRBV5-1, the J gene TRBJ2-2, with D possibly matching TRBD1 (6 bases). CDR1 SGHRS and CDR2 YFSETQ come from the germline V gene. The CDR3 is 15 amino acids. Trimming took off 8 bases at V and 2 bases at J, with 16 bases between the two ends. The CDR3 DNA reads TGCGCCAGTATGACAGGTGCCTTTAACACCGGGGAGCTGTTTTTT. This gives the protein CASMTGAFNTGELFF.

The CDR3 here is CASSLRSGPTDTQYF. The CDR3 DNA reads as TGCGCCAGCAGCCTCAGAAGCGGGCCAACAGATACGCAGTATTTT. This sequence joins TRBV4-1 and TRBJ2-3, with D tentatively TRBD2 (6 bases). There are 15 residues in the CDR3. Germline values: CDR1 MGHRA, CDR2 YSYEKL. V was trimmed by 4 bases and J by 3 bases, leaving 14 bases between them.

This clonotype was counted a few times. The chain couples TRBV7-9 to TRBJ2-3; the D gene could be TRBD1 or TRBD2 (5 bases each). The V gene lost 2 bases and the J gene lost 4 bases, with 19 bases spanning the gap. The CDR3 sequence is 17 residues long. Germline CDR1 and CDR2: SEHNR and FQNEAQ (reference sequence). The CDR3 spells CASSLQGPPPPADTQYF. The CDR3 DNA sequence: TGTGCCAGCAGCTTACAGGGACCCCCCCCGCCGGCAGATACGCAGTATTTT.

The sample holds a few counts of this clonotype. The chain uses TRBV5-6 and TRBJ2-7; a possible D gene is TRBD1 (5 bases). The CDR3 has 13 amino acids. V lost 4 bases to trimming and J lost 1 base, with 9 bases between them. Germline V gene lookup returns CDR1 SGHDT and CDR2 YYEEEE. CDR3 bases: TGTGCCAGCAGCGATACAGGATCCTACGAGCAGTACTTC. Its protein is CASSDTGSYEQYF.

The rearrangement uses TRBV11-2 and TRBJ2-5, with D perhaps matching TRBD1 or TRBD2 (5 bases each). Per the germline V gene, CDR1 is SGHAT and CDR2 is FQNNGV. V was cut by 3 bases and J by 4 bases, with 18 bases left in between. CDR3 length: 16 residues. The CDR3 DNA is TGTGCCAGCAGCTTTTTTATGAGGGGTTTGGGAGAGACCCAGTACTTC. Its translation: CASSFFMRGLGETQYF.

The rearrangement uses TRBV4-1 and TRBJ2-7; TRBD2 aligns across 9 bases. The CDR3 contains 15 residues. Germline CDR1 is MGHRA and CDR2 is YSYEKL. The ends lost 2 bases at V and 2 bases at J; junction bases unmatched: 4. The CDR3 bases are TGCGCCAGCAGCCAACTGACTAGCGGTGCCTACGAGCAGTACTTC. Protein: CASSQLTSGAYEQYF.

This rearrangement joins TRBV7-8 to TRBJ2-1, with D possibly matching TRBD2 (8 bases). V lost 0 bases and J lost 1, with 25 bases in between. CDR3 length: 21 amino acids. Germline loops: CDR1 SGHVS, CDR2 FQNEAQ. The CDR3 DNA reads as TGTGCCAGCAGCTTAGCCAGGGGGACTAGTCGTCCCCTCGGTTCCTACAATGAGCAGTTCTTC. This sequence encodes CASSLARGTSRPLGSYNEQFF.

This clonotype was counted between two and nine times. The chain carries TRBV7-9 and TRBJ2-3; D perhaps matches TRBD1 (7 bases). This CDR3 has 15 amino acids. V lost 5 bases, J lost 4 bases, and 16 bases lay in between. Germline values: CDR1 SEHNR, CDR2 FQNEAQ (reference sequence). CDR3 coding DNA: TGTGCCAGCAGCCCTCTGGAGGGGGCGGCAGATACGCAGTATTTT. Translating it yields CASSPLEGAADTQYF.

CDR3 DNA sequence: TGTGCCACCATTGCGTACTCTGGGGCCAACGTCCTGACTTTC. Translating it yields CATIAYSGANVLTF. The J gene is TRBJ2-6, the V gene TRBV24-1; no clear D gene. With 8 bases removed from V and 0 bases from J, the gap between germline ends came to 7 bases. CDR3 length equals 14 residues. Germline V gene data show CDR1 as KGHDR and CDR2 as SFDVKD.

There are many counts of this clonotype. The chain carries TRBV6-6 and TRBJ1-1; no clear D gene. Trimming shortened V by 0 bases and J by 6 bases, and 14 bases separated the two germline ends. The CDR3 has 15 residues. Per the germline V gene, CDR1 is MNHNY and CDR2 is SVGAGI (reference sequence). DNA of the CDR3: TGTGCCAGCAGTTACTCGAGTGGGTCTGGGTCTGAAGCTTTCTTT. It translates to CASSYSSGSGSEAFF.

This clonotype was observed a few times. The chain uses TRBV27 and TRBJ1-4; no reliable D call. Looked up from germline, CDR1 is MNHEY and CDR2 is SMNVEV (reference sequence). The CDR3 covers 12 residues. V was cut by 4 bases and J by 7 bases, with 7 bases left in between. The CDR3 DNA sequence: TGTGCCAGCAGTTCGGCCGGTGAAAAACTGTTTTTT. Protein: CASSSAGEKLFF.

This clonotype has ten or more counts. V gene TRBV18 combines with J gene TRBJ1-4; no firm D call. The CDR3 runs to 14 residues. V gave up 9 bases and J gave up 1 base, with 12 bases separating them. Germline V gives CDR1 KGHSH, CDR2 LQKENI. Here the CDR3 reads CASSGTRTNEKLFF. The DNA of the CDR3 is TGTGCCAGTTCAGGCACCCGAACTAATGAAAAACTGTTTTTT.

V usage is TRBV6-1 and J usage is TRBJ1-5; D is unclear. Per the germline V gene, CDR1 is MNHNS and CDR2 is SASEGT. The V gene lost 6 bases and the J gene lost 0 bases, with 15 bases spanning the gap. CDR3 length: 16 amino acids. The CDR3 nucleotides are TGTGCCAGCAGCCGCACGGTCGGCAGTAGCAATCAGCCCCAGCATTTT. This codes for CASSRTVGSSNQPQHF.